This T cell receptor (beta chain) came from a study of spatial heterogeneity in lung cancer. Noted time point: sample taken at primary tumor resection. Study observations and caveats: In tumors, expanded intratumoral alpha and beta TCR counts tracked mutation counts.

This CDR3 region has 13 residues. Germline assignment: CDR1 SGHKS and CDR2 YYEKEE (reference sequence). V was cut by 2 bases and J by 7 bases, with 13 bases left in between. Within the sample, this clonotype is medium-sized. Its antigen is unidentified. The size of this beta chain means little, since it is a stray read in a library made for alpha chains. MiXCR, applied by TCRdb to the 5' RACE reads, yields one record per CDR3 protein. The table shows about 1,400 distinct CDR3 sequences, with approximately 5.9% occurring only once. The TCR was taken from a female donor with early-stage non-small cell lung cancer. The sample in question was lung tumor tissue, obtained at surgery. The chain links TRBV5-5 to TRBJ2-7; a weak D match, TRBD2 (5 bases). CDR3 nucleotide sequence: TGTGCCAGCAGCTTACAGCGGTTTGGGGAGCAGTACGTC. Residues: CASSLQRFGEQYV.